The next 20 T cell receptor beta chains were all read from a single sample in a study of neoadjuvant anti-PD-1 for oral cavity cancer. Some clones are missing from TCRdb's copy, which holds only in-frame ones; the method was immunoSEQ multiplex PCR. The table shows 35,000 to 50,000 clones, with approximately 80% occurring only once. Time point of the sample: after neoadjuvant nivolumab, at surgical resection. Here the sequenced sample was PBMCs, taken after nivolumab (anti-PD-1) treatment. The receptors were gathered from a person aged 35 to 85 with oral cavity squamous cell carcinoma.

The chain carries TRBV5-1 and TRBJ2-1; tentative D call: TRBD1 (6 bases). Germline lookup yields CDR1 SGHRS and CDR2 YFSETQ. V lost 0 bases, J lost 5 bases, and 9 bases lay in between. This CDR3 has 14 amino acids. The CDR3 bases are TGCGCCAGCAGCTTGGTACAGGGAAACAATGAGCAGTTCTTC. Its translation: CASSLVQGNNEQFF.

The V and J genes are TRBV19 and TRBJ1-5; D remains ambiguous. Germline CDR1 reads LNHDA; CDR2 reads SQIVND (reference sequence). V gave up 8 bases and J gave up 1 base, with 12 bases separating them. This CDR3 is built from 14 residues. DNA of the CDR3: TGTGCCAGTGGCCCGACCGGGAGCAATCAGCCCCAGCATTTT. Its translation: CASGPTGSNQPQHF.

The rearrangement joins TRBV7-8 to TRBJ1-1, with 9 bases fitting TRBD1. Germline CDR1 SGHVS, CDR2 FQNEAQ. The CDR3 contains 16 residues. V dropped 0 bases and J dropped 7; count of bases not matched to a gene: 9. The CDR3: CASSLARGTGYSEAFF. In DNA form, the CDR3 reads TGTGCCAGCAGCTTAGCGAGGGGGACAGGGTATAGTGAAGCTTTCTTT.

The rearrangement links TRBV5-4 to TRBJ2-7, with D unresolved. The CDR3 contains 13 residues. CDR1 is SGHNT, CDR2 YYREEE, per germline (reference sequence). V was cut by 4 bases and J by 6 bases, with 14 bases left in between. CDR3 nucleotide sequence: TGTGCCAGCAGCCCGTCCGACCGGGCCGAGCAGTACTTC. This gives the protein CASSPSDRAEQYF.

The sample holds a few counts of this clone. CDR3: CAWSEAGKDTQYF. CDR3 nucleotide sequence: TGTGCCTGGAGTGAGGCAGGGAAGGATACGCAGTATTTT. The J gene is TRBJ2-3, the V gene TRBV30, with D possibly matching TRBD1 (5 bases). The CDR3 spans 13 residues. V lost 1 base, J lost 6 bases, and 11 bases lay in between. Germline V lookup: CDR1 GTSNPN, CDR2 SVGIG (reference sequence).

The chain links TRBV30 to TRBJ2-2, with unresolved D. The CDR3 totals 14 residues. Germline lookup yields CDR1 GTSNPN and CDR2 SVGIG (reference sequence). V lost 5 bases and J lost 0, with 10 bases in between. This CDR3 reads CAWDQTPNTGELFF. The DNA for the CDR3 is TGTGCCTGGGATCAGACTCCGAACACCGGGGAGCTGTTTTTT.

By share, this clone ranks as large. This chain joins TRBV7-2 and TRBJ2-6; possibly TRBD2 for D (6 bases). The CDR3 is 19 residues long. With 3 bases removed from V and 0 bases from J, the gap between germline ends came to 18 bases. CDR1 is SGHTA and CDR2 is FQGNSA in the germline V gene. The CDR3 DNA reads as TGTGCCAGCAGCTTTAGGTGGAGGGAGCGGCCCTCTGGGGCCAACGTCCTGACTTTC. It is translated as CASSFRWRERPSGANVLTF.

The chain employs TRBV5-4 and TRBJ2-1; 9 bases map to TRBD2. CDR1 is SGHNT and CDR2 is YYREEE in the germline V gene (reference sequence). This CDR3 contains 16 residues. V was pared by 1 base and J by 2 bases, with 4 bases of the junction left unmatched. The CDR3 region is CASSLMAGGAYNEQFF. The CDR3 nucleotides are TGTGCCAGCAGCTTGATGGCGGGGGGGGCCTACAATGAGCAGTTCTTC.

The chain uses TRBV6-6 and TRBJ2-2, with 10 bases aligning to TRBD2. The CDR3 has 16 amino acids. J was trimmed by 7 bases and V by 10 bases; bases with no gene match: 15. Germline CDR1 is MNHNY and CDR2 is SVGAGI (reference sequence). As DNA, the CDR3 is TGTGCCACTACCGACAGCGGGAGGGCCTCGGGCGGGGAGCTGTTTTTT. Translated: CATTDSGRASGGELFF.

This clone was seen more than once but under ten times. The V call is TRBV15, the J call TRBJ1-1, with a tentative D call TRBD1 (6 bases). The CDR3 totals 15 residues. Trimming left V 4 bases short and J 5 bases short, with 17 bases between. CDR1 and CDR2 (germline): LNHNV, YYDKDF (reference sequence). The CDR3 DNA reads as TGTGCCACCAGCACCAGAGGGGGTTCGGGGACTGAAGCTTTCTTT. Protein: CATSTRGGSGTEAFF.

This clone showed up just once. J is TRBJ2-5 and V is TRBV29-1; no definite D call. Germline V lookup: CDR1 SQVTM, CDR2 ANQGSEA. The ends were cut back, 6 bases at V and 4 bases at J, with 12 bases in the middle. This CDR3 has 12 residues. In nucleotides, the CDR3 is TGCAGCGTAGATCTCGCAGGAGAGACCCAGTACTTC. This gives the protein CSVDLAGETQYF.

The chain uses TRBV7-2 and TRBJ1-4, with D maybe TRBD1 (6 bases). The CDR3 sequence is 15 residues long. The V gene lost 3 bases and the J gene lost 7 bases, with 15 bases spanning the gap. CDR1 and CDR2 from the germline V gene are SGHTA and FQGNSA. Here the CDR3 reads CASSFRRGGGEKLFF. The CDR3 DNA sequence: TGTGCCAGCAGCTTTAGGAGGGGGGGTGGTGAAAAACTGTTTTTT.

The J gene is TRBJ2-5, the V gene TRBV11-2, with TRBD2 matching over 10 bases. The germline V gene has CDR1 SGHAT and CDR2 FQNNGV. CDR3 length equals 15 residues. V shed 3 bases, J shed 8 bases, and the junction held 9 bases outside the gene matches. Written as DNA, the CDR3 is TGTGCCAGCAGCTTGGATAGCGGGGGGAAGAGAACCCAGTACTTC. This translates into CASSLDSGGKRTQYF.

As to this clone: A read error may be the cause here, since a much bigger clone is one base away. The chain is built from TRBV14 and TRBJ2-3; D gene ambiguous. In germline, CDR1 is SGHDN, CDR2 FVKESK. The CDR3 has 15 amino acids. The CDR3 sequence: CASSQDIISVDTQCF. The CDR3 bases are TGTGCCAGCAGCCAAGACATCATCAGTGTAGATACGCAGTGTTTT.

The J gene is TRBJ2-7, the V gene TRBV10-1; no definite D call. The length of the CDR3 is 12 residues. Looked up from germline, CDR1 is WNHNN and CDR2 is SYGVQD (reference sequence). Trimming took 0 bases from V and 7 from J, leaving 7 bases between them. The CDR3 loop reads CASSESTWEQYF. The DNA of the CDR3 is TGCGCCAGCAGTGAGTCTACGTGGGAGCAGTACTTC.

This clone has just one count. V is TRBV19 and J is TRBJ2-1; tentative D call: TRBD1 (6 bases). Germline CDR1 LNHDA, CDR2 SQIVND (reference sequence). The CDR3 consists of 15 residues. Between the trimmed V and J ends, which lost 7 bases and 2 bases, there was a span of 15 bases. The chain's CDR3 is CASKRTATTYNEQFF. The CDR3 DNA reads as TGTGCCAGTAAAAGGACAGCCACCACCTACAATGAGCAGTTCTTC.

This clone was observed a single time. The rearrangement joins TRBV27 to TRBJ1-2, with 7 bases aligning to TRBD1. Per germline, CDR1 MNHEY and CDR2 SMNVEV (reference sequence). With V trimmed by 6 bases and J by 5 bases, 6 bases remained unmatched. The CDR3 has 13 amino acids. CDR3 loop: CASSPTGTYGYTF. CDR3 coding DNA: TGTGCCAGCAGCCCGACAGGGACATATGGCTACACCTTC.

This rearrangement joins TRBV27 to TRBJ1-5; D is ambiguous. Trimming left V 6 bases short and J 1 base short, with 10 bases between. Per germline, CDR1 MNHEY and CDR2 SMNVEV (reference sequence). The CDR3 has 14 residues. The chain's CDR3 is CASSPGGSNQPQHF. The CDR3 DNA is TGTGCCAGCAGCCCCGGCGGAAGCAATCAGCCCCAGCATTTT.

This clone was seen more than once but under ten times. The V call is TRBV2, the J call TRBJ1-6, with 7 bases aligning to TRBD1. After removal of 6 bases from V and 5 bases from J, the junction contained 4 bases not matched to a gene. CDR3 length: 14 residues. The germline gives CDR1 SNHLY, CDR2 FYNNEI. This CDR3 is CASSLDRNNSPLHF. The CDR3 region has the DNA TGTGCCAGCAGCCTGGACAGGAATAATTCACCCCTCCACTTT. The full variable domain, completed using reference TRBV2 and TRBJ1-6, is EPEVTQTPSHQVTQMGQEVILRCVPISNHLYFYWYRQILGQKVEFLVSFYNNEISEKSEIFDDQFSVERPDGSNFTLKIRSTKLEDSAMYFCASSLDRNNSPLHFGNGTRLTVT.

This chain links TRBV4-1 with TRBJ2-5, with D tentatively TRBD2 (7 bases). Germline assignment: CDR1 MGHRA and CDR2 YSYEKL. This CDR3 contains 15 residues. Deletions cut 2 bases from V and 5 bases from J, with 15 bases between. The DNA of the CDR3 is TGCGCCAGCAGCCAACCGACTAGCAGGGGTGAGACCCAGTACTTC. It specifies CASSQPTSRGETQYF.